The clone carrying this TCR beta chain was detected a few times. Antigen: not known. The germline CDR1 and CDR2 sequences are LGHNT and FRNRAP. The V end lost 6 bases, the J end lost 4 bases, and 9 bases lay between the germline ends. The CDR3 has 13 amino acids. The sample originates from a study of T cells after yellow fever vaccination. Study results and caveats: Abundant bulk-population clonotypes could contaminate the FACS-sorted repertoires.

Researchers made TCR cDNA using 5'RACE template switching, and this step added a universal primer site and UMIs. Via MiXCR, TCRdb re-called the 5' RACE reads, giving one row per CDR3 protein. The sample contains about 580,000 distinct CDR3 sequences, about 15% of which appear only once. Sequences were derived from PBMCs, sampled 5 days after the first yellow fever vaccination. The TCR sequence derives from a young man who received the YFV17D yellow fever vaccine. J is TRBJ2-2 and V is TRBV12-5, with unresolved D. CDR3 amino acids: CASGFGRTGELFF. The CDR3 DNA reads TGTGCTAGTGGCTTCGGACGCACCGGGGAGCTGTTTTTT. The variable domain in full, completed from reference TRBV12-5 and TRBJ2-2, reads DARVTQTPRHKVTEMGQEVTMRCQPILGHNTVFWYRQTMMQGLELLAYFRNRAPLDDSGMPKDRFSAEMPDATLATLKIQPSEPRDSAVYFCASGFGRTGELFFGEGSRLTVL.